The 28 T cell receptor beta chains below come from one sample, sequenced in a study of T cells in Graves' hyperthyroidism and ophthalmopathy. Researchers took RNA transcripts and amplified the TCR beta CDR3 regions from them. Initially, a first-round RT-PCR of the TCR CDR3 employed the HTBI primer set. A single record per CDR3 protein comes from TCRdb applying MiXCR to the multiplex PCR reads. The sample gives roughly 570,000 distinct CDR3 sequences, around 45% of which show up once; about 7.8% is in the top ten. Sequencing input: peripheral blood or thyroid tissue (not recorded which). These receptors all come from a woman under 30 with Graves' hyperthyroidism.

There are many counts of this clonotype. The chain joins TRBV7-2 to TRBJ2-2; the D is unclear. Per germline, CDR1 SGHTA and CDR2 FQGNSA. Trimming cost V 5 bases and J 1 base, with 8 bases left between them. This CDR3 comprises 14 residues. DNA for the CDR3: TGTGCCAGCAGCCCAAGACAGAACACCGGGGAGCTGTTTTTT. It codes for CASSPRQNTGELFF.

CDR3 loop: CASSSRSGTVPNYGYTF. The CDR3 DNA is TGTGCCAGCAGCTCTCGTAGCGGGACAGTCCCCAACTATGGCTACACCTTC. The chain employs TRBV7-2 and TRBJ1-2, with 7 bases lining up with TRBD1. Germline CDR1 is SGHTA and CDR2 is FQGNSA. Trimming at V came to 4 bases and at J to 2 bases, leaving 13 bases not matched to a gene. CDR3 length equals 17 residues.

For this clonotype: One end of the junction is discordant with germline, which a read error may explain. The rearrangement joins TRBV10-3 to TRBJ1-1; possible D gene TRBD1, 5 bases. Looked up from germline, CDR1 is ENHRY and CDR2 is SYGVKD. The length of the CDR3 is 16 residues. In DNA form, the CDR3 reads TGTACCATCAGTGAGGAGGAAGGGGAAAGGAACACTGAAGCTTTCTTT. It specifies CTISEEEGERNTEAFF.

The table lists this clonotype with many counts. The chain has TRBV12-3 or TRBV12-4 and TRBJ2-5; D not certain. The V end was cut by 1 base, the J end by 5 bases, with 5 bases between. CDR3 size: 12 residues. The CDR3 loop reads CASSLVVETQYF. In DNA form, the CDR3 reads TGTGCCAGCAGTTTAGTAGTGGAGACCCAGTACTTC.

This clonotype was seen repeatedly, ten times or more. The genes are TRBV10-3 and TRBJ1-5, with 8 nucleotides matching TRBD1. Trimming cost V 4 bases and J 3 bases; bases outside gene matches: 8. Germline values: CDR1 ENHRY, CDR2 SYGVKD. CDR3 size: 16 residues. CDR3 amino acids: CAISGRGTGDNQPQHF. In nucleotides, the CDR3 is TGTGCCATCAGTGGACGCGGGACAGGCGACAATCAGCCCCAGCATTTT.

In its sample, this clonotype was seen many times. This rearrangement joins TRBV7-9 to TRBJ1-1, with a weak D call TRBD1 (5 bases). CDR1 SEHNR and CDR2 FQNEAQ come from the germline V gene (reference sequence). This CDR3 contains 13 residues. V was cut by 5 bases and J by 3 bases, with 10 bases left in between. CDR3 loop: CASSSDSDTEAFF. As DNA, the CDR3 is TGTGCCAGCAGCAGCGACAGTGACACTGAAGCTTTCTTT.

This clonotype was seen a handful of times. The V and J genes are TRBV18 and TRBJ2-7, with TRBD2 identical over 10 bases. The V and J ends lost 2 bases and 4 bases, in that order; junction bases with no gene match: 5. This CDR3 has 15 residues. CDR1 is KGHSH, CDR2 LQKENI, per germline. CDR3 sequence (DNA): TGTGCCAGCTCACCAGGAGCGGGAGGGCCGTACGAGCAGTACTTC. Translating it yields CASSPGAGGPYEQYF. Full variable domain (outside the CDR3, taken from reference TRBV18 and TRBJ2-7): NAGVMQNPRHLVRRRGQEARLRCSPMKGHSHVYWYRQLPEEGLKFMVYLQKENIIDESGMPKERFSAEFPKEGPSILRIQQVVRGDSAAYFCASSPGAGGPYEQYFGPGTRLTVT.

In the case of this clonotype: Being one base from a much bigger clone, this may be a read error. The V gene is TRBV13, the J gene TRBJ2-7; TRBD2 matches 8 bases. V lost 4 bases, J lost 6 bases, and 14 bases stayed unmatched. Germline CDR1 PRHDT, CDR2 FYEKMQ (reference sequence). The CDR3 loop spans 16 amino acids. The CDR3 nucleotides read TGTGCCAGCAGCTCCCATTGGCGGGAGGTTCCGCCCGAGCAGTACTTC. It is translated as CASSSHWREVPPEQYF. The full variable domain, completed using reference TRBV13 and TRBJ2-7, is AAGVIQSPRHLIKEKRETATLKCYPIPRHDTVYWYQQGPGQDPQFLISFYEKMQSDKGSIPDRFSAQQFSDYHSELNMSSLELGDSALYFCASSSHWREVPPEQYFGPGTRLTVT.

The J gene is TRBJ1-2, the V gene TRBV6-5, with 7 bases fitting TRBD1. Per the germline V gene, CDR1 is MNHEY and CDR2 is SVGAGI. The trim removed 0 bases at V and 4 bases at J, leaving 2 bases unmatched. This CDR3 is built from 14 residues. The chain's CDR3 is CASSYSGQFYGYTF. CDR3 DNA sequence: TGTGCCAGCAGTTACTCGGGACAGTTCTATGGCTACACCTTC.

CDR3 residues: CASSLRSARNTEAFF. The CDR3 coding sequence is TGTGCCAGCAGCTTACGTTCAGCACGGAACACTGAAGCTTTCTTT. V and J are TRBV7-8 and TRBJ1-1; D unresolved. CDR3 length: 15 amino acids. The germline CDR1 and CDR2 sequences are SGHVS and FQNEAQ. V dropped 2 bases and J dropped 1 base, with 11 bases sitting between them.

The chain joins TRBV10-3 to TRBJ1-1; possibly TRBD1 for D (5 bases). Germline CDR1 and CDR2: ENHRY and SYGVKD. Trimming took 10 bases from V and 4 from J, leaving 19 bases between them. The CDR3 consists of 14 residues. CDR3: CASSPSGVGTEAFF. In DNA, the CDR3 is TGTGCCAGCAGCCCATCGGGGGTGGGCACTGAAGCTTTCTTT.

This clonotype has a count of ten or more. This sequence joins TRBV14 and TRBJ1-2; D uncertain. Per the germline V gene, CDR1 is SGHDN and CDR2 is FVKESK. The CDR3 extends over 13 amino acids. The ends were cut back, 0 bases at V and 3 bases at J, with 5 bases in the middle. For the CDR3, the DNA is TGTGCCAGCAGCCAAGACGGTTACTATGGCTACACCTTC. Translated: CASSQDGYYGYTF.

Ten or more counts support this clonotype. This chain uses TRBV12-3 or TRBV12-4 with TRBJ1-1; D uncertain. This CDR3 is 12 amino acids long. Between the trimmed V and J ends, which lost 3 bases and 5 bases, there was a span of 7 bases. The CDR3 loop reads CASSFMGTEAFF. The CDR3 DNA is TGTGCCAGCAGTTTTATGGGGACTGAAGCTTTCTTT.

This clonotype was counted many times. The chain uses TRBV7-6 and TRBJ2-7; no clear D. V was trimmed by 2 bases and J by 0 bases, leaving 11 bases between them. The CDR3 totals 15 residues. Germline assignment: CDR1 SGHVS and CDR2 FNYEAQ. The CDR3 reads CASSLYGAASYEQYF. The CDR3 DNA reads TGTGCCAGCAGCTTATATGGCGCTGCCTCCTACGAGCAGTACTTC. The full variable domain, its missing parts supplied by reference TRBV7-6 and TRBJ2-7, is GAGVSQSPRYKVTKRGQDVALRCDPISGHVSLYWYRQALGQGPEFLTYFNYEAQQDKSGLPNDRFSAERPEGSISTLTIQRTEQRDSAMYRCASSLYGAASYEQYFGPGTRLTVT.

This clonotype was observed once. Without the conserved terminal phenylalanine or tryptophan, this CDR3 likely stems from a read error. Because the CDR3's place on the DNA is in doubt, the DNA is left out and the CDR3 is given as listed by TCRdb. CDR3: CASSLPGTL. The chain uses TRBV7-9 and TRBJ2-2; the table's TRBD1 call for D was not verified on the DNA. The CDR3 has 9 amino acids, counting both end residues. Germline V gene data show CDR1 as SEHNR and CDR2 as FQNEAQ (reference sequence).

This clonotype showed up many times. The chain has TRBV20-1 and TRBJ2-7; TRBD2 matches at 12 bases. This CDR3 is 15 amino acids long. V gave up 2 bases and J gave up 6 bases; unmatched junction bases: 8. CDR1 is DFQATT, CDR2 SNEGSKA, per germline (reference sequence). CDR3 bases: TGCAGTGCTAGATATCGTCCACTAGCGGGAGGCGAGCAGTACTTC. As protein: CSARYRPLAGGEQYF.

This clonotype was counted many times. The chain employs TRBV7-9 and TRBJ2-7; TRBD2 matches at 8 bases. The CDR3 runs to 16 residues. Germline V gene lookup returns CDR1 SEHNR and CDR2 FQNEAQ (reference sequence). With V trimmed by 5 bases and J by 6 bases, 15 bases remained unmatched. CDR3 region: CASSPTSGTHLREQYF. DNA for the CDR3: TGTGCCAGCAGCCCTACTAGCGGTACCCACCTACGCGAGCAGTACTTC.

Notes on this clonotype: One end of the junction is discordant with germline, which a read error may explain. V usage is TRBV9 and J usage is TRBJ1-2, with 9 nucleotides matching TRBD1. The CDR3 is 15 residues long. Germline lookup yields CDR1 SGDLS and CDR2 YYNGEE. CDR3 region: CASSPDGTGRDGYTF. DNA of the CDR3: TGCGCCAGCAGCCCGGACGGGACAGGGAGGGATGGCTACACCTTC.

This clonotype showed up many times. Germline is not matched at one junction end, which may reflect a read error. The chain uses TRBV19 and TRBJ1-5; perhaps TRBD1 as D (6 bases). This CDR3 is built from 14 residues. Germline CDR1 and CDR2: LNHDA and SQIVND (reference sequence). For the CDR3, the DNA is TGTGCAAGTACCTCCAGGGGAGGCAATCAGCCCCAGCATTTT. It yields the protein CASTSRGGNQPQHF.

In its sample, this clonotype was seen many times. The chain is built from TRBV12-3 or TRBV12-4 and TRBJ1-4; TRBD1 is a possible D gene (5 bases). The CDR3 contains 17 residues. V dropped 3 bases and J dropped 6 bases, with 20 bases sitting between them. As DNA, the CDR3 is TGTGCCAGCAGTTTTGGGCGAAGGGGCTCGAGAGATGAAAAACTGTTTTTT. Encoded protein: CASSFGRRGSRDEKLFF.

The table lists this clonotype with many counts. V is TRBV2 and J is TRBJ1-5; the D is unclear. Trimming removed 7 bases at V and 0 bases at J, with 7 bases between. The CDR3 spans 13 residues. Germline V gives CDR1 SNHLY, CDR2 FYNNEI. CDR3 sequence reads: CASTGDSNQPQHF. CDR3 in DNA: TGTGCCAGCACAGGAGATAGCAATCAGCCCCAGCATTTT.

On this clonotype itself: Germline and junction disagree at one end, which may indicate a read error. This chain uses TRBV7-9 with TRBJ1-3; weak D call: TRBD1 (6 bases). Germline V gene data show CDR1 as SEHNR and CDR2 as FQNEAQ (reference sequence). This CDR3 region has 14 residues. The CDR3 sequence is CASSSDSVDNTIYF. CDR3 nucleotide sequence: TGCGCCAGCAGCTCGGACAGCGTGGATAACACCATATATTTT.

This rearrangement joins TRBV11-2 to TRBJ2-7; possible D gene TRBD2, 5 bases. Gene TRBJ2-1 matches the end of the DNA better, so the J call may be wrong. The CDR3 extends over 13 amino acids. Germline CDR1 is SGHAT and CDR2 is FQNNGV. Here the CDR3 reads CASSRIEGNEQFF. For the CDR3, the DNA is TGTGCCAGCAGCCGTATAGAGGGCAATGAGCAGTTCTTC.

The chain is built from TRBV20-1 and TRBJ2-3; 7 positions agree with TRBD1. This CDR3 has 14 amino acids. Germline V CDR1 and CDR2: DFQATT, SNEGSKA (reference sequence). V lost 6 bases to trimming and J lost 2 bases; unmatched junction nucleotides: 8. The CDR3 spells CSALDRTFTDTQYF. In nucleotides, the CDR3 is TGCAGTGCCCTGGACAGGACCTTCACAGATACGCAGTATTTT.

This clonotype was counted at least ten times. The rearrangement links TRBV5-1 to TRBJ2-7, with 9 bases that match TRBD1. Germline V gives CDR1 SGHRS, CDR2 YFSETQ. V was clipped by 6 bases and J by 3 bases; unmatched bases: 4. The CDR3 spans 13 residues. Here the CDR3 DNA reads TGCGCCAGCACCGGGACAGGGATCTACGAGCAGTACTTC. This codes for CASTGTGIYEQYF. Full variable domain (outside the CDR3, taken from reference TRBV5-1 and TRBJ2-7): KAGVTQTPRYLIKTRGQQVTLSCSPISGHRSVSWYQQTPGQGLQFLFEYFSETQRNKGNFPGRFSGRQFSNSRSEMNVSTLELGDSALYLCASTGTGIYEQYFGPGTRLTVT.

This clonotype was observed a single time. The V and J genes are TRBV10-3 and TRBJ2-7; 8 nucleotides match TRBD2. CDR1 ENHRY and CDR2 SYGVKD come from the germline V gene. The CDR3 has 15 amino acids. V dropped 11 bases and J dropped 6; count of bases not matched to a gene: 18. The CDR3 sequence is CAPWTSRRDDSEQYF. The CDR3 DNA reads TGTGCCCCGTGGACTAGCAGAAGGGACGACAGCGAGCAGTACTTC.

This clonotype was counted only a few times. This chain uses TRBV18 with TRBJ1-5; the D is unclear. V was clipped by 6 bases and J by 0 bases, with 12 bases between them. Germline CDR1 reads KGHSH; CDR2 reads LQKENI. The CDR3 extends over 15 amino acids. The CDR3 here is CASSAAGFSNQPQHF. The CDR3, as DNA: TGTGCCAGCTCCGCTGCCGGTTTTAGCAATCAGCCCCAGCATTTT. The variable domain in full, with the rest retrieved from reference TRBV18 and TRBJ1-5, is NAGVMQNPRHLVRRRGQEARLRCSPMKGHSHVYWYRQLPEEGLKFMVYLQKENIIDESGMPKERFSAEFPKEGPSILRIQQVVRGDSAAYFCASSAAGFSNQPQHFGDGTRLSIL.

The genes are TRBV20-1 and TRBJ1-1; D gene ambiguous. The CDR3 loop spans 15 amino acids. Germline lookup yields CDR1 DFQATT and CDR2 SNEGSKA (reference sequence). V gave up 6 bases and J gave up 0 bases, with 17 bases separating them. In nucleotides, the CDR3 is TGCAGTGCCACCAGTGATTTGCTTTTGAACACTGAAGCTTTCTTT. Amino acids: CSATSDLLLNTEAFF.